The next 9 T cell receptor beta chains were all read from a single sample in a study of Graves' ophthalmopathy and Graves' hyperthyroidism. Researchers took RNA transcripts and amplified TCR beta CDR3 regions from them. First-round RT-PCR used HTBI primers; second-round multiplex PCR followed. One entry per CDR3 protein, called by TCRdb with MiXCR from the multiplex PCR reads. The repertoire holds 680,000 or so distinct CDR3 sequences, with about a fifth as singletons. Input material: peripheral blood. The receptors derive from a woman aged 18-30 years with stable Graves' hyperthyroidism. Some clones in this sample may be carry-over from other donors' samples.

This chain's CDR3 is CASSKTEMNTEAFF. The DNA of the CDR3 is TGTGCCAGCAGCAAGACAGAGATGAACACTGAAGCTTTCTTT. V and J are TRBV12-3 or TRBV12-4 and TRBJ1-1; tentatively, D is TRBD1 (5 bases). The CDR3 runs 14 residues. The V and J ends lost 6 bases and 0 bases respectively, with 11 bases between them.

Ten or more counts support this clonotype. The chain joins TRBV6-1 to TRBJ1-1, with 9 bases aligning to TRBD1. This CDR3 comprises 15 residues. Trimming cost V 6 bases and J 5 bases; bases outside gene matches: 10. Germline V gives CDR1 MNHNS, CDR2 SASEGT. The CDR3 spells CASSETGGEWTEAFF. CDR3 in DNA: TGTGCCAGCAGCGAAACAGGGGGCGAGTGGACTGAAGCTTTCTTT.

In regard to this clonotype: It is likely a read error, because the conserved phenylalanine at the end of the CDR3 is missing. V is TRBV6-1 and J is TRBJ1-2; the D is unclear. The V and J ends lost 8 bases and 7 bases respectively, with 17 bases between them. Germline V CDR1 and CDR2: MNHNS, SASEGT. The CDR3 has 13 residues. The CDR3 DNA reads TGTGCCAGCCGAAGCGCCATGGAAGGTGGCTACACCCTC. It specifies CASRSAMEGGYTL.

This clonotype was recorded at least ten times. J is TRBJ1-1 and V is TRBV20-1, with TRBD1 matching 7 bases. Losses at the gene ends were 3 bases for V and 0 bases for J; bases not matched to a gene: 10. The CDR3 has 16 amino acids. Germline values: CDR1 DFQATT, CDR2 SNEGSKA (reference sequence). CDR3 nucleotides: TGCAGTGCTAGGTTGGTCGGGACAGTCATGAACACTGAAGCTTTCTTT. It encodes CSARLVGTVMNTEAFF.

This clonotype was found many times. J is TRBJ2-5 and V is TRBV6-5, with 7 positions matching TRBD1. Germline V gene lookup returns CDR1 MNHEY and CDR2 SVGAGI. V lost 11 bases and J lost 1; bases outside the gene matches: 7. This CDR3 has 13 amino acids. The CDR3 region is CAGKRTGQETQYF. DNA of the CDR3: TGTGCCGGTAAGAGGACAGGCCAAGAGACCCAGTACTTC.

This clonotype was recorded many times. This chain joins TRBV4-1 and TRBJ1-1; D ambiguous. The V and J ends lost 1 base and 6 bases respectively, with 9 bases between them. The CDR3 loop spans 13 amino acids. Germline assignment: CDR1 MGHRA and CDR2 YSYEKL. The CDR3 reads CASSQGFGSEAFF. The DNA for the CDR3 is TGCGCCAGCAGCCAAGGATTCGGTTCTGAAGCTTTCTTT.

This clonotype appeared many times. The V gene is TRBV10-3, the J gene TRBJ1-1; weak D call: TRBD1 (5 bases). Germline V gene data show CDR1 as ENHRY and CDR2 as SYGVKD. The CDR3 totals 11 residues. The germline V and J ends were trimmed by 3 bases and 11 bases, with 10 bases remaining between them. For the CDR3, the DNA is TGTGCCATCAGTGAACGGGGGTGGGCTTTCTTT. Amino acids: CAISERGWAFF.

This clonotype was seen many times. This rearrangement joins TRBV29-1 to TRBJ1-1, with a weak D call TRBD1 (6 bases). The CDR3 runs to 14 residues. V was clipped by 1 base and J by 3 bases, with 12 bases between them. The germline gives CDR1 SQVTM, CDR2 ANQGSEA. The chain's CDR3 is CSVEGSGAYTEAFF. As DNA, the CDR3 is TGCAGCGTTGAAGGTTCGGGGGCATACACTGAAGCTTTCTTT.

V usage is TRBV6-1 and J usage is TRBJ2-5; D unresolved. Germline CDR1 MNHNS, CDR2 SASEGT. The CDR3 covers 13 residues. Trimming cost V 2 bases and J 4 bases, with 8 bases left between them. The DNA for the CDR3 is TGTGCCAGCAGTGAAAACTACATAGAGACCCAGTACTTC. Translating it yields CASSENYIETQYF.